This TCR beta chain comes out of a study of blood T cell repertoires in COVID-19. Study as a whole: COVID-19 samples collected from the United States, Italy and Spain covered acute and convalescent phases. The analysed material was cDNA or gDNA that came from T cells, B-cell-depleted T cells, or PBMCs.

In the source study's methods: The authors estimated nucleated cell counts from reference gene primer amplification. TCRdb keeps only in-frame clones here, not all; method: immunoSEQ multiplex PCR. That table gives V, J and clone size, and the DNA gave D and trimming. This table has 90,000 to 120,000 clones, approximately 90% appearing once. Germline-derived CDR1 and CDR2 are SGHRS and YFSETQ. V lost 7 bases, J lost 5 bases, and 8 bases stayed unmatched. The CDR3 has 15 residues. This TCR was recovered from a woman older than 75 with acute or convalescent COVID-19. V is TRBV5-1 and J is TRBJ2-5; TRBD2 matches at 13 bases. The sequencing input was peripheral blood. CDR3 bases: TGCGCCAGCCAACAGGGACTAGCGGGGCTGGAGACCCAGTACTTC. It translates to CASQQGLAGLETQYF.